Shown below are 24 T cell receptor beta chains from a single sample sequenced in a study of T cells in Graves' hyperthyroidism and ophthalmopathy. The TCR beta CDR3 regions underwent amplification using RNA transcripts as the source. HTBI primers were employed in a first-round RT-PCR of the TCR CDR3. TCRdb independently ran MiXCR on the multiplex PCR reads; one entry per CDR3 protein. In the table there are approximately 590,000 distinct CDR3 sequences, 40% to 55% of which are singletons. Sequencing was carried out using peripheral blood or thyroid tissue (not recorded which). Every receptor here comes from a young woman with Graves' hyperthyroidism.

This chain links TRBV29-1 with TRBJ2-6; 11 bases align to TRBD2. The CDR3 is 18 amino acids. The J segment lost 0 bases and the V segment lost 2 bases, leaving 6 bases of the junction unmatched. Germline CDR1 is SQVTM and CDR2 is ANQGSEA. CDR3 in amino acids: CSVEIGTSGSSGANVLTF. DNA for the CDR3: TGCAGCGTTGAAATAGGGACTAGCGGAAGCTCTGGGGCCAACGTCCTGACTTTC.

This clonotype turned up a few times. This rearrangement joins TRBV2 to TRBJ2-2; no firm D call. V lost 6 bases and J lost 7, with 12 bases in between. The CDR3 covers 13 residues. Germline CDR1 and CDR2: SNHLY and FYNNEI. The CDR3 DNA is TGTGCCAGCAGGTCAACGGGCGGCGGGGAGCTGTTTTTT. Encoded protein: CASRSTGGGELFF. Complete variable domain (other parts from reference TRBV2 and TRBJ2-2): EPEVTQTPSHQVTQMGQEVILRCVPISNHLYFYWYRQILGQKVEFLVSFYNNEISEKSEIFDDQFSVERPDGSNFTLKIRSTKLEDSAMYFCASRSTGGGELFFGEGSRLTVL.

The chain recombines TRBV7-9 with TRBJ1-1, with 10 bases identical to TRBD1. V lost 3 bases, J lost 5 bases, and 3 bases stayed unmatched. The CDR3 runs to 14 residues. CDR1 is SEHNR, CDR2 FQNEAQ, per germline (reference sequence). CDR3 loop: CASSFGTGVTEAFF. The CDR3 nucleotides read TGTGCCAGCAGCTTCGGGACAGGGGTGACTGAAGCTTTCTTT.

The chain employs TRBV2 and TRBJ2-7, with 14 bases that match TRBD2. The CDR3 sequence is 15 residues long. CDR1 is SNHLY and CDR2 is FYNNEI in the germline V gene. Trimming at V came to 9 bases and at J to 3 bases, leaving 7 bases not matched to a gene. The CDR3 coding sequence is TGTGCCAGAGTAAAGGGACTAGCGGGGGTCTACGAGCAGTACTTC. Translated: CARVKGLAGVYEQYF.

This chain links TRBV12-3 or TRBV12-4 with TRBJ1-2; D not resolved. Between the trimmed V and J ends, which lost 2 bases and 8 bases, there was a span of 12 bases. The CDR3 runs 13 residues. In DNA, the CDR3 is TGTGCCAGCAGTTTAAGGAGTATATGGGGCTACACCTTC. As protein: CASSLRSIWGYTF.

In this sample, this clonotype turned up a few times. This chain joins TRBV9 and TRBJ2-5; TRBD2 aligns across 9 bases. Germline V CDR1 and CDR2: SGDLS, YYNGEE. After removal of 4 bases from V and 6 bases from J, the junction contained 10 bases not matched to a gene. The CDR3 runs 15 residues. CDR3 sequence reads: CASSQGAGGPQTQYF. As DNA, the CDR3 is TGTGCCAGCAGCCAAGGTGCGGGAGGGCCTCAGACCCAGTACTTC.

The count of this clonotype is one. The chain employs TRBV2 and TRBJ1-2; D is uncertain. Germline V CDR1 and CDR2: SNHLY, FYNNEI. V lost 5 bases to trimming and J lost 10 bases, with 17 bases between them. This CDR3 comprises 13 residues. The CDR3 loop is CASSPEEGPNYTF. CDR3 coding DNA: TGTGCCAGCAGTCCCGAGGAAGGGCCCAACTACACCTTC.

Many counts were recorded for this clonotype. The chain uses TRBV15 and TRBJ1-4; no reliable D call. Trimming shortened V by 0 bases and J by 8 bases, and 16 bases separated the two germline ends. The CDR3 has 16 residues. Germline values: CDR1 LNHNV, CDR2 YYDKDF (reference sequence). This CDR3 reads CATSRDPGARREKLFF. CDR3 nucleotides: TGTGCCACCAGCAGAGATCCAGGCGCAAGAAGGGAAAAACTGTTTTTT.

In the case of this clonotype: This may stem from a read error, because a much larger clone lies one nucleotide away. This chain links TRBV7-2 with TRBJ2-5; no definite D call. The CDR3 runs to 11 residues. V lost 5 bases to trimming and J lost 6 bases, with 7 bases between them. Germline assignment: CDR1 SGHTA and CDR2 FQGNSA. The CDR3 loop is CASSATKTQYF. Here the CDR3 DNA reads TGTGCCAGCAGCGCGACGAAGACCCAGTACTTC.

The genes are TRBV7-6 and TRBJ2-7, with D perhaps TRBD2 (6 bases). Per the germline V gene, CDR1 is SGHVS and CDR2 is FNYEAQ. The germline V and J ends were trimmed by 6 bases and 2 bases, with 11 bases remaining between them. The CDR3 contains 13 residues. CDR3 in DNA: TGTGCCAGCAGTTACCCGGGGGCCTACGAGCAGTACTTC. Translated: CASSYPGAYEQYF.

This clonotype came up many times. This chain joins TRBV7-9 and TRBJ1-2; D is perhaps TRBD1 (6 bases). The germline gives CDR1 SEHNR, CDR2 FQNEAQ (reference sequence). V was shortened by 1 base and J by 5 bases, with 11 bases between the two germline ends. The CDR3 is 14 amino acids. CDR3 DNA sequence: TGTGCCAGCAGCTTAGGGGAAACAGGGTATGGCTACACCTTC. Its translation is CASSLGETGYGYTF. Together with reference TRBV7-9 and TRBJ1-2, the CDR3 gives the full variable domain: DTGVSQNPRHKITKRGQNVTFRCDPISEHNRLYWYRQTLGQGPEFLTYFQNEAQLEKSRLLSDRFSAERPKGSFSTLEIQRTEQGDSAMYLCASSLGETGYGYTFGSGTRLTVV.

The gene calls are TRBV7-2 and TRBJ1-2, with TRBD1 matching over 8 bases. V lost 5 bases to trimming and J lost 5 bases; unmatched junction nucleotides: 10. This CDR3 has 15 amino acids. Germline V gene sequence: CDR1 SGHTA, CDR2 FQGNSA. This CDR3 reads CASSRTAGQGYGYTF. The DNA for the CDR3 is TGTGCCAGCAGCCGTACCGCCGGACAGGGATATGGCTACACCTTC.

This chain uses TRBV25-1 with TRBJ1-6; 7 bases agree with TRBD1. V trimming: 7 bases; J trimming: 7 bases; junction bases outside the gene matches: 4. The V gene's germline CDR1 is MGHDK and CDR2 SYGVNS. The CDR3 length is 13 residues. In DNA form, the CDR3 reads TGTGCCAGCAAGGGCAGGGGGAATTCACCCCTCCACTTT. Residues: CASKGRGNSPLHF.

This clonotype was picked up many times. V and J are TRBV25-1 and TRBJ1-2; D is perhaps TRBD1 (6 bases). Looked up from germline, CDR1 is MGHDK and CDR2 is SYGVNS. CDR3 length equals 13 residues. Trimming left V 5 bases short and J 7 bases short, with 14 bases between. CDR3 nucleotides: TGTGCCAGCAGTACCTACGGGGGGCTTGGCTACACCTTC. As protein: CASSTYGGLGYTF.

The chain has TRBV7-2 and TRBJ1-2, with D possibly matching TRBD1 (5 bases). CDR3 length: 17 residues. V lost 0 bases, J lost 5 bases, and 19 bases lay in between. CDR1 is SGHTA and CDR2 is FQGNSA in the germline V gene. The CDR3, as DNA: TGTGCCAGCAGCTTAGCCTGGATGGGCAGGGTGGTGTATGGCTACACCTTC. This translates into CASSLAWMGRVVYGYTF.

The chain combines TRBV2 with TRBJ1-4; 8 bases match TRBD1. V gave up 6 bases and J gave up 8 bases; unmatched junction bases: 8. The CDR3 totals 14 residues. From germline, CDR1 is SNHLY and CDR2 FYNNEI. CDR3 sequence reads: CASRGDRSGEKLFF. The CDR3 coding sequence is TGTGCCAGCAGGGGGGACAGGTCGGGGGAAAAACTGTTTTTT.

This clonotype has at least ten counts. CDR3 sequence reads: CATSEPGQESYERQYF. CDR3 DNA sequence: TGTGCCACCAGTGAGCCCGGACAGGAATCCTACGAGCGGCAGTACTTC. The rearrangement links TRBV24-1 to TRBJ2-7; 7 nucleotides agree with TRBD1. Looked up from germline, CDR1 is KGHDR and CDR2 is SFDVKD. Trimming at V came to 4 bases and at J to 9 bases, leaving 17 bases not matched to a gene. The CDR3 covers 16 residues.

V is TRBV10-3 and J is TRBJ1-2, with a tentative D call TRBD1 (6 bases). The CDR3 runs 13 residues. V lost 6 bases and J 8 bases, leaving 16 bases between the germline ends. CDR1 is ENHRY and CDR2 is SYGVKD in the germline V gene. CDR3 bases: TGTGCCATCAGCCACTCTGGGGGCCGGGGCTACACCTTC. As protein: CAISHSGGRGYTF.

Only a few counts were recorded for this clonotype. The chain is built from TRBV7-6 and TRBJ2-2; either TRBD1 or TRBD2 may supply D (5 bases each). Trimming took off 8 bases at V and 8 bases at J, with 18 bases between the two ends. The germline gives CDR1 SGHVS, CDR2 FNYEAQ. This CDR3 comprises 14 residues. CDR3 sequence: CASRDLNSGGELFF. CDR3 sequence (DNA): TGTGCCAGCCGGGACCTCAACTCAGGGGGGGAGCTGTTTTTT.

This sequence joins TRBV7-9 and TRBJ2-7; the match to TRBD2 covers 9 bases. Germline lookup yields CDR1 SEHNR and CDR2 FQNEAQ (reference sequence). Trimming took 5 bases from V and 0 from J; bases not matched to a gene: 8. CDR3 length equals 16 residues. CDR3 DNA sequence: TGTGCCAGCAGCCGTCTTTCGCGGGAGGGCTCCTACGAGCAGTACTTC. Translated: CASSRLSREGSYEQYF.

The chain joins TRBV9 to TRBJ1-1, with D possibly being TRBD1 (5 bases). Germline V gene data show CDR1 as SGDLS and CDR2 as YYNGEE. The CDR3 loop spans 16 amino acids. V was pared by 3 bases and J by 2 bases, with 17 bases between. CDR3 sequence: CASSAPVAGPNTEAFF. The CDR3 DNA reads TGTGCCAGCAGCGCCCCTGTGGCGGGGCCAAACACTGAAGCTTTCTTT.

Many counts were recorded for this clonotype. This chain connects TRBV24-1 to TRBJ1-1; TRBD1 might be the D (6 bases). CDR1 and CDR2 (germline): KGHDR, SFDVKD. The CDR3 runs to 14 residues. Trimming took off 3 bases at V and 4 bases at J, with 11 bases between the two ends. DNA for the CDR3: TGTGCCACCAGTGATCCCGAAGGGGGCACTGAAGCTTTCTTT. Amino acids: CATSDPEGGTEAFF.

Remarks on this clonotype: A much bigger clone sits one base away, suggesting this may be a read error. J is TRBJ1-2 and V is TRBV2, with D unresolved. The germline gives CDR1 SNHLY, CDR2 FYNNEI. This CDR3 is built from 13 residues. Trimming shortened V by 8 bases and J by 6 bases, and 16 bases separated the two germline ends. The CDR3 protein is CASGRGQLDGYTF. Written as DNA, the CDR3 is TGTGCCAGCGGCCGAGGGCAGCTAGATGGCTACACCTTC.

This clonotype was detected many times. The V and J genes are TRBV7-9 and TRBJ2-5, with no clear D. Looked up from germline, CDR1 is SEHNR and CDR2 is FQNEAQ (reference sequence). The V end was cut by 1 base, the J end by 2 bases, with 8 bases between. The CDR3 is 14 residues long. The CDR3 nucleotides are TGTGCCAGCAGCTTAGTCGGCAGTCAAGAGACCCAGTACTTC. The encoded protein is CASSLVGSQETQYF.